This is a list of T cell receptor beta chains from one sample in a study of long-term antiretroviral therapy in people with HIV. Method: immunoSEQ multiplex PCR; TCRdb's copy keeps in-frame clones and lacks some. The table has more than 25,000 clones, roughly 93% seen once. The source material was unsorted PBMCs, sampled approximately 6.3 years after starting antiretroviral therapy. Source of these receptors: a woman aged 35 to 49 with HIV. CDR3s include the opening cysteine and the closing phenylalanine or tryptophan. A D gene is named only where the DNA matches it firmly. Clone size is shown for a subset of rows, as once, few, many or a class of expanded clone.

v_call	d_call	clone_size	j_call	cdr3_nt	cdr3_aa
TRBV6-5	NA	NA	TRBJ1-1	TGTGCCAGCAGTTACTCGGGGGGTTCGGGTACTGAAGCTTTCTTT	CASSYSGGSGTEAFF
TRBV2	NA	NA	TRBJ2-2	TGTGCCAGCACATGGACGGTTGGGACCGGGGAGCTGTTTTTT	CASTWTVGTGELFF
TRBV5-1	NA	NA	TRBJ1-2	TGCGCCAGCAGCTTGGAAAGGAACTATGGCTACACCTTC	CASSLERNYGYTF
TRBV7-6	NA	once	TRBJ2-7	TGTGCCAGCAGCTTAAGCAGCCTAAGCTCCTACGAGCAGTACTTC	CASSLSSLSSYEQYF
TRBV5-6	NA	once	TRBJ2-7	TGTGCCAGCAGCCTTCAGGGCTACGAGCAGTACTTC	CASSLQGYEQYF
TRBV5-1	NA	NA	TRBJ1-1	TGCGCCAGTACGGACAGCATGAACACTGAAGCTTTCTTT	CASTDSMNTEAFF
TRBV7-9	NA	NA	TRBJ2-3	TGTGCCATACCGACGGGGAGTACAGATACGCAGTATTTT	CAIPTGSTDTQYF
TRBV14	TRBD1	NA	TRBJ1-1	TGTGCCAGCAGGGGACAGGGAAGGGGAGCTTTCTTT	CASRGQGRGAFF
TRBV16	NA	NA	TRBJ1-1	TGTGCCAGCAGCCAGCCCCAAGGCCGCACTGAAGCTTTCTTT	CASSQPQGRTEAFF
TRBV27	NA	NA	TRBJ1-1	TGTGCCAGCAAGGACGGGGCAGGGTTGGTCACTGAAGCTTTCTTT	CASKDGAGLVTEAFF
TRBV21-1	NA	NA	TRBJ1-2	TGTGCCAGCAGCAAAGCCAACTCGGATTGGACAGATTTTTATGGCTACACCTTC	CASSKANSDWTDFYGYTF
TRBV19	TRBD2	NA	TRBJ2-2	TGTGCCAGTAGGGGGGGGAGTAGAGACACCGGGGAGCTGTTTTTT	CASRGGSRDTGELFF
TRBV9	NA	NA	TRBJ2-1	TGTGCCAGCAGCCCCTTCATCTACAATGAGCAGTTCTTC	CASSPFIYNEQFF
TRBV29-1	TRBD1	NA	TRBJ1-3	TGCAGCGTTGTGGGGACAGGGGAAGAAAACACCATATATTTT	CSVVGTGEENTIYF
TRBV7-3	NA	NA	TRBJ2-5	TGTGCCAGCAGCCAGACTGGGGCGGCCCAAGAGACCCAGTACTTC	CASSQTGAAQETQYF
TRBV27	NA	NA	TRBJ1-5	TGTGCCAGCAGTTTCTCCAGGGGCAATCAGCCCCAGCATTTT	CASSFSRGNQPQHF
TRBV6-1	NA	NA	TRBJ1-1	TGTGCCAGCAGTGAGTCAGGGGATGGGGGGACTGAAGCTTTCTTT	CASSESGDGGTEAFF
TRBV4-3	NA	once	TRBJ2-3	TGCGCCAGCAGCCTCCAGGCGGGCGGGGTAACAGATACGCAGTATTTT	CASSLQAGGVTDTQYF
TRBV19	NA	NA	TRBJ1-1	TGTGCCAGTACCGGAAACACTGAAGCTTTCTTT	CASTGNTEAFF
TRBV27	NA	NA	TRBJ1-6	TGTGCCAGCAGTTTATCGTATCCGGCCTATAATTCACCCCTCCACTTT	CASSLSYPAYNSPLHF
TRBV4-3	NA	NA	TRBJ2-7	TGCGCCAGCAGCCAAGGGGCAGTAAGCTCCTACGAGCAGTACTTC	CASSQGAVSSYEQYF
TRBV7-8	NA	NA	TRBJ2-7	TGTGCCAGCAGCTTAGTCCGGGCGGACCCGAATGGGGGGGAGCAGTACTTC	CASSLVRADPNGGEQYF
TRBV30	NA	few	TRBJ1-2	TGTGCCTGGAGTGTACGGGTATACGGTGGCTACACCTTC	CAWSVRVYGGYTF
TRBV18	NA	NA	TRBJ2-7	TGTGCCAGCTCACCAAGACAAGGAACCTACGAGCAGTACTTC	CASSPRQGTYEQYF
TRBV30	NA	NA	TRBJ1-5	TGTGCCTGGAGTGTACCTCCAGGCAATCAGCCCCAGCATTTT	CAWSVPPGNQPQHF
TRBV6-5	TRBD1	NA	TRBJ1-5	TGTGCCAGCAGTTACTCGGGACAGGGTAATCAGCCCCAGCATTTT	CASSYSGQGNQPQHF
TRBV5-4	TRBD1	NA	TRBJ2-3	TGTGCCAGCAGGTCACAGGGGGCCTCCCCAGATACGCAGTATTTT	CASRSQGASPDTQYF
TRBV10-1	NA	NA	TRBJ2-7	TGCGCCAGCAGTGAGTACCCGTCCAACTACGAGCAGTACTTC	CASSEYPSNYEQYF
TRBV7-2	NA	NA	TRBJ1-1	TGTGCCAGCAGCTTGGGGGAGAGGGGTGAAGCTTTCTTT	CASSLGERGEAFF
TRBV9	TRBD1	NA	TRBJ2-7	TGTGCCAGCAGCGTAGGCGAGGGGGCGGACTCCTACGAGCAGTACTTC	CASSVGEGADSYEQYF
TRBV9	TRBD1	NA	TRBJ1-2	TGTGCCAGCAGCGCCACAGGGGGCGGTGGCTACACCTTC	CASSATGGGGYTF
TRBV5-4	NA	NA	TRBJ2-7	TGTGCCAGCAGCTTGGAAGGGAGCAGCTACGAGCAGTACTTC	CASSLEGSSYEQYF
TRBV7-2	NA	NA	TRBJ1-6	TGTGCCAGCAGCTTATTTCTGGATTTTCCCCTCCACTTT	CASSLFLDFPLHF
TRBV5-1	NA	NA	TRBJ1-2	TGCGCCAGCAGCGCTGGGACTCCAGGGGATGGCTACACCTTC	CASSAGTPGDGYTF
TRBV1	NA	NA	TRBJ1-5	TGCACCAGCAGCCAAGAAAGCACAGGTTATAGCAATCAGCCCCAGCATTTT	CTSSQESTGYSNQPQHF
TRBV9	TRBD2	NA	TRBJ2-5	TGTGCCAGCAGCAAAACTAGCGGCCAAGAGACCCAGTACTTC	CASSKTSGQETQYF
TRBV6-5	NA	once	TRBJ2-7	TGTGCCAGCCAGACAGTCTACGAGCAGTACTTC	CASQTVYEQYF
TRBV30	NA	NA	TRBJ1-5	TGTGCCTGGAGTGTACAAGTGGACTCTGGTCCCCAGCATTTT	CAWSVQVDSGPQHF
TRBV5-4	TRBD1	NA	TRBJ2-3	TGTGCCAGCAGCTACCGGGACAGGAGCACAGATACGCAGTATTTT	CASSYRDRSTDTQYF
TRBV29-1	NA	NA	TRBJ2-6	TGCAGCGTTGATTTCTCTGGGGCCAACGTCCTGACTTTC	CSVDFSGANVLTF